One T cell receptor beta chain is described in this entry. Its antigen is unknown. The record originates from a study of identical twins. The trim removed 11 bases at V and 6 bases at J, leaving 8 bases unmatched. CDR1 and CDR2 (germline): SGHTA, FQGNSA. This CDR3 comprises 13 residues. Template switching introduced a universal primer site, and the cDNA bore unique molecular identifiers. TCRdb re-called the 5' RACE reads through MiXCR, storing one row per CDR3 protein. The sample lists 600,000 to 850,000 distinct CDR3 sequences; roughly 18% were seen once. Findings of the study overall: Partly confounded zero-insertion analyses could result from invariant MAIT and iNKT cells.

These same data were also listed under a study on T cells expressing NK-cell markers.

Sequences were obtained from PBMCs. This chain uses TRBV7-2 with TRBJ2-2, with 8 bases that match TRBD1. This receptor was obtained from a woman younger than 30 in good health. The DNA of the CDR3 is TGTGCCGACGGGCAGGGGGCCTCCGGGGAGCTGTTTTTT. Protein product: CADGQGASGELFF.